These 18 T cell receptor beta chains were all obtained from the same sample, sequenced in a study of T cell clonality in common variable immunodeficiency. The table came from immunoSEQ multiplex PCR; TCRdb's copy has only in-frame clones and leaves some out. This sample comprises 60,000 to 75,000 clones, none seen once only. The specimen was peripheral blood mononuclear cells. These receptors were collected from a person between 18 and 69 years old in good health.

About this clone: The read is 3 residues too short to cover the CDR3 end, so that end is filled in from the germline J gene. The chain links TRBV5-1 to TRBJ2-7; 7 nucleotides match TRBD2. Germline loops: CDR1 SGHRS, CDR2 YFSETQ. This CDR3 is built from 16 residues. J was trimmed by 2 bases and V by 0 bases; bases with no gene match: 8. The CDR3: CASSLVGGESAYEQYF. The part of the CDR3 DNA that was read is TGCGCCAGCAGCTTGGTGGGGGGGGAATCCGCCTACGAG. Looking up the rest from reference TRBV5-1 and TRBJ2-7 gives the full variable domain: KAGVTQTPRYLIKTRGQQVTLSCSPISGHRSVSWYQQTPGQGLQFLFEYFSETQRNKGNFPGRFSGRQFSNSRSEMNVSTLELGDSALYLCASSLVGGESAYEQYFGPGTRLTVT.

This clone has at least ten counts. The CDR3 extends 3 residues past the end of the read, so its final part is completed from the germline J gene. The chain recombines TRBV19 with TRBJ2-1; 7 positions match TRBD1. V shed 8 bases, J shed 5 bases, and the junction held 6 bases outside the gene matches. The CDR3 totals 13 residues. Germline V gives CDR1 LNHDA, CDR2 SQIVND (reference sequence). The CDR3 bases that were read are TGTGCCAGTCGCACAGGGGTCCACAATGAG. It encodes CASRTGVHNE. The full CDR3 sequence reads CASRTGVHNEQFF. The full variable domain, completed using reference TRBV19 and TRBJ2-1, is DGGITQSPKYLFRKEGQNVTLSCEQNLNHDAMYWYRQDPGQGLRLIYYSQIVNDFQKGDIAEGYSVSREKKESFPLTVTSAQKNPTAFYLCASRTGVHNEQFFGPGTRLTVL.

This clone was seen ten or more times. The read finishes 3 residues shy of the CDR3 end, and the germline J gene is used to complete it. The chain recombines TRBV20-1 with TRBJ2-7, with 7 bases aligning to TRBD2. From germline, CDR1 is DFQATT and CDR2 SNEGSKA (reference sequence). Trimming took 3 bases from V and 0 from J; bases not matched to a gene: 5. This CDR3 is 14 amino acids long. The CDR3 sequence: CSASPSGTSYEQYF. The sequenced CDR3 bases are TGCAGTGCTAGTCCTAGCGGTACCTCCTACGAG.

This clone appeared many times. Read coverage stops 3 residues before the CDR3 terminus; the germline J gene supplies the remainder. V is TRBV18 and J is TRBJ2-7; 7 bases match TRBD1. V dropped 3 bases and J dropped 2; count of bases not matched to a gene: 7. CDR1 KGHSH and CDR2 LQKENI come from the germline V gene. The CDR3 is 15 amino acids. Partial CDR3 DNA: TGTGCCAGCTCACCGTACAGGGGCCATCCCTACGAG. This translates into CASSPYRGHPYE. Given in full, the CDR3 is CASSPYRGHPYEQYF. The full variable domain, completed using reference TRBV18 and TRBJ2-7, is NAGVMQNPRHLVRRRGQEARLRCSPMKGHSHVYWYRQLPEEGLKFMVYLQKENIIDESGMPKERFSAEFPKEGPSILRIQQVVRGDSAAYFCASSPYRGHPYEQYFGPGTRLTVT.

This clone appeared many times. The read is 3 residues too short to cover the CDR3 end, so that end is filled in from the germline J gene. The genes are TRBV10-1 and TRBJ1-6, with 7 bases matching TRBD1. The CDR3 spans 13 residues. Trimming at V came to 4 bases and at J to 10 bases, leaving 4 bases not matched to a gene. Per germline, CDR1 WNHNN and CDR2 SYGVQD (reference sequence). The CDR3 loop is CASSVTGNSPLHF. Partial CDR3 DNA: TGCGCCAGCAGTGTGACAGGGAACTCACCC.

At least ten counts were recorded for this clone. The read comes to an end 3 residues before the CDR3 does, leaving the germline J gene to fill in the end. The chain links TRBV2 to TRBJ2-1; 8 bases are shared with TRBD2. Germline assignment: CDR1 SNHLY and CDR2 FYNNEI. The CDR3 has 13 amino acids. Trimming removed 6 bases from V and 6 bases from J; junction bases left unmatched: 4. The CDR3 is CASRGSGVNEQFF. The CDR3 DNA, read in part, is TGTGCCAGCAGGGGTAGCGGGGTCAATGAG.

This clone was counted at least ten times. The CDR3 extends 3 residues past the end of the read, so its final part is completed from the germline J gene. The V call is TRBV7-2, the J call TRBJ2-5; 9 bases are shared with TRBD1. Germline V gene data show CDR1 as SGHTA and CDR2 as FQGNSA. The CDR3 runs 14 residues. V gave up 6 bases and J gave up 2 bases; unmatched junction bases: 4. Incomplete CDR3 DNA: TGTGCCAGCAGGAACGGACAGGGGCAAGAGACC. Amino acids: CASRNGQGQET. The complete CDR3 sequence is CASRNGQGQETQYF. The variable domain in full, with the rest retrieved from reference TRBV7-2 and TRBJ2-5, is GAGVSQSPSNKVTEKGKDVELRCDPISGHTALYWYRQSLGQGLEFLIYFQGNSAPDKSGLPSDRFSAERTGGSVSTLTIQRTQQEDSAVYLCASRNGQGQETQYFGPGTRLLVL.

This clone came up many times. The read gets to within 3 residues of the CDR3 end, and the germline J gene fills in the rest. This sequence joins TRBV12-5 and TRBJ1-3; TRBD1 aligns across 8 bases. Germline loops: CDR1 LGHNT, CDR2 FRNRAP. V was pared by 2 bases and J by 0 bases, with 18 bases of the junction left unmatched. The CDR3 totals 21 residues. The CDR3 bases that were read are TGTGCTAGTGGTTTGTTGGGACTCCGAGACAGGGGCAAGCCCTCTGGAAACACC. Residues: CASGLLGLRDRGKPSGNT. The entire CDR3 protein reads CASGLLGLRDRGKPSGNTIYF. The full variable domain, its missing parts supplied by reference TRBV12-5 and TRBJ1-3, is DARVTQTPRHKVTEMGQEVTMRCQPILGHNTVFWYRQTMMQGLELLAYFRNRAPLDDSGMPKDRFSAEMPDATLATLKIQPSEPRDSAVYFCASGLLGLRDRGKPSGNTIYFGEGSWLTVV.

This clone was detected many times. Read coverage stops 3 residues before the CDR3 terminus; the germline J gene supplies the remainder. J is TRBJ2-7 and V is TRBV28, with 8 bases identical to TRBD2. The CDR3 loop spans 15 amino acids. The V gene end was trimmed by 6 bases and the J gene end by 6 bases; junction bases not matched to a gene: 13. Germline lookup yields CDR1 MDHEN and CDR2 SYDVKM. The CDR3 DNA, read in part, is TGTGCCAGCAGCCCCGCGGGACTAGTACTTTCCGAG. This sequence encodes CASSPAGLVLSE. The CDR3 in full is CASSPAGLVLSEQYF.

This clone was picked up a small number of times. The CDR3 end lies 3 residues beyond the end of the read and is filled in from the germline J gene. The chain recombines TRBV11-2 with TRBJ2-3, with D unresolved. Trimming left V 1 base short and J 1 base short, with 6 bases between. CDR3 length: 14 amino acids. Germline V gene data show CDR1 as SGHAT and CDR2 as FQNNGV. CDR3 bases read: TGTGCCAGCAGCTTAGTTGCAGGCACAGATACG. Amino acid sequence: CASSLVAGTDT. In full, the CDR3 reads CASSLVAGTDTQYF. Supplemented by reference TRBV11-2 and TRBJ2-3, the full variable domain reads EAGVAQSPRYKIIEKRQSVAFWCNPISGHATLYWYQQILGQGPKLLIQFQNNGVVDDSQLPKDRFSAERLKGVDSTLKIQPAKLEDSAVYLCASSLVAGTDTQYFGPGTRLTVL.

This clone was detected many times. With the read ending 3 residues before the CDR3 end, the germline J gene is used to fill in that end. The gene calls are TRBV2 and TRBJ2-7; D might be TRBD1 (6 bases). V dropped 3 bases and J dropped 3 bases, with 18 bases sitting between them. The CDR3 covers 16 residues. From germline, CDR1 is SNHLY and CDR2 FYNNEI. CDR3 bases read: TGTGCCAGCAGTGACAGGGGCCTAGTGAGGTTCTACGAG. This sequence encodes CASSDRGLVRFYE. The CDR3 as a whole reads CASSDRGLVRFYEQYF.

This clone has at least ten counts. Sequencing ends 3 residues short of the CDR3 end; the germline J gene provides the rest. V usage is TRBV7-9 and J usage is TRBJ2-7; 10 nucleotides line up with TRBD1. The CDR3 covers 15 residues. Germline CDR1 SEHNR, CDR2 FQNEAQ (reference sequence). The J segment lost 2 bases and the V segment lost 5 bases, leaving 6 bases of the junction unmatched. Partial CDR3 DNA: TGTGCCAGCAGCCTCGGACAGGGGGAAACCTACGAG. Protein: CASSLGQGETYE. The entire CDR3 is CASSLGQGETYEQYF.

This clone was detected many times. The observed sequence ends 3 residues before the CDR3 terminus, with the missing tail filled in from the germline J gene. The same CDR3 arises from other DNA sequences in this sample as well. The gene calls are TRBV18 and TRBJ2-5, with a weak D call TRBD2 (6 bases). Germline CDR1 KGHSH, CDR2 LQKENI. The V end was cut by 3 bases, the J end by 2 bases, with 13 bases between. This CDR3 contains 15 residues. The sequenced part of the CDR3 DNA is TGTGCCAGCTCACCCGGAGCGGGCCCTCAAGAGACC. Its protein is CASSPGAGPQET. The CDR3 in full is CASSPGAGPQETQYF.

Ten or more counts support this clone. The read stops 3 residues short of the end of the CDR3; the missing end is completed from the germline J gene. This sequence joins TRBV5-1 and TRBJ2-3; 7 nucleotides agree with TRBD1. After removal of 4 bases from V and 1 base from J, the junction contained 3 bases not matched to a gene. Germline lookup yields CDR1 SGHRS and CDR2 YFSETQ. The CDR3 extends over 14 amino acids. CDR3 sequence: CASSPQGGTDTQYF. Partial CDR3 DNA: TGCGCCAGCAGCCCTCAGGGGGGCACAGATACG.

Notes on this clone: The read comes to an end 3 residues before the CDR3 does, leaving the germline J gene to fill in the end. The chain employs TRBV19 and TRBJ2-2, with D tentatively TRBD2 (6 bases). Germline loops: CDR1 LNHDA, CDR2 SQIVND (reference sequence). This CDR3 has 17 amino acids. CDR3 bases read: TGTGCCAGTAGCTCTTTCGGGGGTGGCAGTACTAATGAAAGG. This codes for CASSSFGGGSTNER. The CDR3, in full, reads CASSSFGGGSTNERLFF.

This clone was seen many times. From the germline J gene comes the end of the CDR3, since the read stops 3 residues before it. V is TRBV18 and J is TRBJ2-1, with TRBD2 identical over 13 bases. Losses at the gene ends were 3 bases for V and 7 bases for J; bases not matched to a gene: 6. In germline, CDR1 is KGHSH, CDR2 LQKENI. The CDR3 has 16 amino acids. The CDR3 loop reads CASSPSGLAGLNEQFF. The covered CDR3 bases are TGTGCCAGCTCACCGTCGGGACTAGCGGGATTAAATGAG.

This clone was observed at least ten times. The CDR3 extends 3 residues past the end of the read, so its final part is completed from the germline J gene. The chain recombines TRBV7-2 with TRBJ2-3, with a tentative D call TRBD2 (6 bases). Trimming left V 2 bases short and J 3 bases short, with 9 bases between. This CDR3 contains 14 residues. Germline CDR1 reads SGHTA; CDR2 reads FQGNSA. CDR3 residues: CASSLYSGTDTQYF. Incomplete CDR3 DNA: TGTGCCAGCAGCTTATATAGCGGAACAGATACG.

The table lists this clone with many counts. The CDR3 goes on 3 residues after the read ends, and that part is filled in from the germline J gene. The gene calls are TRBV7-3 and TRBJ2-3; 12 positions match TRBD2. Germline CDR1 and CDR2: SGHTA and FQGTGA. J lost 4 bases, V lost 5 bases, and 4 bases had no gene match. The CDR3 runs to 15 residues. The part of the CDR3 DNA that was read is TGTGCCAGCAGCACTAGCGGGAGGTCCTCAGATACG. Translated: CASSTSGRSSDT. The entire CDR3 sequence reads CASSTSGRSSDTQYF.